This TCR beta chain was captured by sequencing in a study of tumor-infiltrating lymphocytes in primary liver carcinoma. For the study at large: Tumor stage was T1-T3 N0M0, and tumor size was 4.2 to 10 cm across.

As regards this clonotype: Its antigen is currently unknown.

Reverse transcription of around 500 ng total RNA with a constant-region primer produced TCR beta cDNA. Construction of TCR beta libraries relied on three successive nested multiplex PCR rounds employing slightly modified ARM-PCR. Investigators reported that the first two PCR rounds, at 10 cycles each, used TRBV1-TRBV30 forward primers with a C-beta reverse primer. Using its own MiXCR run on the multiplex PCR reads, TCRdb lists one record per CDR3 protein. The data contain 300,000 to 350,000 distinct CDR3 sequences, approximately 54% of them seen just once; the ten biggest clones take up approximately 17%. Broader study findings: Owing to bulk unsorted samples, no comparison was made between CD4+ and CD8+ repertoires.

Unsorted whole blood yielded the blood RNA, and germline DNA was also extracted. This CDR3 region has 15 residues. V shed 8 bases, J shed 15 bases, and the junction held 22 bases outside the gene matches. Germline V CDR1 and CDR2: LGHNA, YNFKEQ. The sequenced material came from peripheral blood. The chain employs TRBV4-2 and TRBJ2-3; 8 nucleotides match TRBD2. This sequence originates from a woman aged 25 to 39 with primary liver carcinoma and hepatitis B virus infection. The CDR3 DNA is TGTGCCAGCGGCTCCGGGACTAGTTACACAGATACTCAATATTTT. Translation gives CASGSGTSYTDTQYF.